These 18 T cell receptor beta chains originate from one sample sequenced in a study of blood T cell repertoires in COVID-19. Measured with immunoSEQ multiplex PCR; TCRdb has only the in-frame clones, and not every one. The sample records hundreds of thousands of clones, more than 85% being singletons. The sequenced material came from peripheral blood. These receptors all stem from an older man with acute or convalescent COVID-19.

The chain is built from TRBV3-1 (or the pseudogene TRBV3-2) and TRBJ2-5; D unclear. Germline V gives CDR1 LGHDT, CDR2 YNNKEL (reference sequence). V lost 2 bases to trimming and J lost 5 bases, with 9 bases between them. The CDR3 contains 13 residues. The CDR3, as DNA: TGTGCCAGCAGCCAAAGAGGCGCGGAGACCCAGTACTTC. Amino acid sequence: CASSQRGAETQYF.

V is TRBV30 and J is TRBJ1-3; no clear D gene. This CDR3 has 11 residues. Between the trimmed V and J ends, which lost 4 bases and 8 bases, there was a span of 9 bases. The germline V gene has CDR1 GTSNPN and CDR2 SVGIG (reference sequence). Here the CDR3 DNA reads TGTGCCTGGAACCTAGGATACACCATATATTTT. Its translation is CAWNLGYTIYF.

This clone was seen a single time. This same CDR3 is encoded by further DNA sequences in the sample. V gene TRBV29-1 combines with J gene TRBJ2-6; TRBD2 matches at 7 bases. The germline CDR1 and CDR2 sequences are SQVTM and ANQGSEA. Unmatched junction bases numbered 4, after V lost 4 bases and J lost 4 bases. This CDR3 spans 14 amino acids. The CDR3 here is CSVGGGSGANVLTF. CDR3 DNA sequence: TGCAGCGTTGGGGGGGGATCAGGGGCCAACGTCCTGACTTTC.

J is TRBJ2-1 and V is TRBV5-1; TRBD1 might be the D (5 bases). Germline assignment: CDR1 SGHRS and CDR2 YFSETQ. Trimming cost V 4 bases and J 2 bases, with 13 bases left between them. The CDR3 covers 15 residues. The chain's CDR3 is CASSDQGFPYNEQFF. As DNA, the CDR3 is TGCGCCAGCAGCGACCAGGGTTTTCCCTACAATGAGCAGTTCTTC.

The V call is TRBV5-5, the J call TRBJ2-7; TRBD2 might be the D (5 bases). V gave up 1 base and J gave up 4 bases, with 9 bases separating them. Germline CDR1 reads SGHKS; CDR2 reads YYEKEE (reference sequence). The CDR3 is 13 amino acids. This CDR3 reads CASSLPGNYEQYF. The CDR3 DNA is TGTGCCAGCAGCTTGCCGGGGAATTACGAGCAGTACTTC.

The rearrangement links TRBV6-2 or TRBV6-3 to TRBJ2-5; 10 bases line up with TRBD2. The ends lost 2 bases at V and 2 bases at J; junction bases unmatched: 2. Germline-derived CDR1 and CDR2 are MNHEY and SVGEGT. This CDR3 region has 15 residues. CDR3 amino acids: CASSYRTSGQETQYF. The DNA of the CDR3 is TGTGCCAGCAGTTACCGGACTAGCGGACAAGAGACCCAGTACTTC.

The V and J genes are TRBV15 and TRBJ1-5; D is uncertain. The CDR3 loop spans 13 amino acids. Germline assignment: CDR1 LNHNV and CDR2 YYDKDF (reference sequence). V lost 1 base and J lost 5, with 6 bases in between. The CDR3 sequence: CATSRVGDQPQHF. CDR3 nucleotide sequence: TGTGCCACCAGCAGAGTGGGAGATCAGCCCCAGCATTTT.

The V call is TRBV6-1, the J call TRBJ2-1, with 9 bases aligning to TRBD1. V dropped 0 bases and J dropped 8; count of bases not matched to a gene: 11. Germline V gene sequence: CDR1 MNHNS, CDR2 SASEGT. The CDR3 is 17 amino acids. CDR3 nucleotides: TGTGCCAGCAGTGAAGCTGCCGGGACAGGGTGGATCGATGAGCAGTTCTTC. Its translation is CASSEAAGTGWIDEQFF.

The chain employs TRBV24-1 and TRBJ1-5; 11 bases map to TRBD1. Trimming took 5 bases from V and 4 from J; bases not matched to a gene: 15. The CDR3 is 19 amino acids. Germline V CDR1 and CDR2: KGHDR, SFDVKD. This CDR3 is CATSGSPTGTGGANQPQHF. As DNA, the CDR3 is TGTGCCACCAGTGGTTCTCCCACCGGGACAGGGGGGGCGAATCAGCCCCAGCATTTT.

This clone occurred a few times. J is TRBJ2-3 and V is TRBV28; D is unclear. The CDR3 covers 15 residues. Trimming took off 6 bases at V and 3 bases at J, with 16 bases between the two ends. Germline-derived CDR1 and CDR2 are MDHEN and SYDVKM. The CDR3 sequence is CASSHSVERTDTQYF. As DNA, the CDR3 is TGTGCCAGCAGCCACTCTGTAGAGAGGACAGATACGCAGTATTTT.

CDR3 bases: TGTGCCAGCAGCCAAGATCCTAGATCCGTTACCAAAAACATTCAGTACTTC. This translates into CASSQDPRSVTKNIQYF. The V gene is TRBV14, the J gene TRBJ2-4, with D hard to call. The germline CDR1 and CDR2 sequences are SGHDN and FVKESK. V lost 0 bases, J lost 2 bases, and 14 bases lay in between. The CDR3 spans 17 residues.

The CDR3 DNA is TGCGCCAGCAGCTTGGACAGGGGTTTCTATGGCTACACCTTC. It is translated as CASSLDRGFYGYTF. The rearrangement joins TRBV5-1 to TRBJ1-2; 7 positions agree with TRBD1. With 0 bases clipped from V and 4 bases from J, the junction kept 3 bases outside the gene matches. This CDR3 contains 14 residues. Germline V gene sequence: CDR1 SGHRS, CDR2 YFSETQ.

J is TRBJ1-2 and V is TRBV5-4; 9 nucleotides agree with TRBD1. This CDR3 contains 14 residues. Germline V gene sequence: CDR1 SGHNT, CDR2 YYREEE (reference sequence). V shed 4 bases and J 8 bases; nucleotides not matched to a gene: 9. CDR3 amino acids: CASSDGDRAGGYTF. The CDR3 DNA is TGTGCCAGCAGCGATGGGGACAGGGCTGGCGGCTACACCTTC.

The chain carries TRBV19 and TRBJ2-5; possibly TRBD2 for D (5 bases). Germline loops: CDR1 LNHDA, CDR2 SQIVND (reference sequence). The CDR3 length is 12 residues. Trimming removed 5 bases at V and 5 bases at J, with 9 bases between. The CDR3 bases are TGTGCCAGTAGTGACTGGAGGGAGACCCAGTACTTC. Encoded protein: CASSDWRETQYF.

The V call is TRBV11-2, the J call TRBJ1-3; tentative D call: TRBD1 (5 bases). V shed 2 bases and J shed 4 bases, with 12 bases lying between them. This CDR3 region has 15 residues. CDR1 and CDR2 from the germline V gene are SGHAT and FQNNGV. CDR3 DNA: TGTGCCAGCAGCTTATCGACAGTGCAAGGAAACACCATATATTTT. Amino acids: CASSLSTVQGNTIYF.

The chain is built from TRBV28 and TRBJ1-1; D is unresolved. Germline loops: CDR1 MDHEN, CDR2 SYDVKM. This CDR3 is 13 amino acids long. Trimming cost V 1 base and J 4 bases, with 7 bases left between them. The CDR3 nucleotides read TGTGCCAGCAGTTTATTTCGAGGCACTGAAGCTTTCTTT. Amino acids: CASSLFRGTEAFF.

This clone has just a few counts. The chain employs TRBV9 and TRBJ1-3; no firm D call. V lost 4 bases and J 4 bases, leaving 12 bases between the germline ends. Germline V gene sequence: CDR1 SGDLS, CDR2 YYNGEE. The CDR3 is made up of 14 amino acids. CDR3 in DNA: TGTGCCAGCAGCCCGCGGGCACTCGGAAACACCATATATTTT. Protein: CASSPRALGNTIYF.

The chain combines TRBV7-7 with TRBJ2-5; 12 bases are shared with TRBD2. Germline V lookup: CDR1 SSHAT, CDR2 FNYEAQ (reference sequence). With 2 bases clipped from V and 5 bases from J, the junction kept 12 bases outside the gene matches. The CDR3 sequence is 18 residues long. CDR3 in amino acids: CASSLRTSGNTSEETQYF. In DNA, the CDR3 is TGTGCCAGCAGCTTAAGGACTAGCGGGAATACGAGTGAGGAGACCCAGTACTTC.